The 31 T cell receptor beta chains given below trace back to one sample, sequenced in a study of T cell repertoires in cytomegalovirus infection. TCRdb reprocessed the reads with MiXCR, giving one entry per CDR3 protein. The profile covers some 180,000 distinct CDR3 sequences, with less than 9.5% appearing a single time and roughly 5% taken by the ten largest. Material: PBMCs. These receptors were taken from a human donor in good health (CMV status not recorded). Some clones in this sample may be carry-over from other donors' samples.

This clonotype was seen many times. V gene TRBV4-3 combines with J gene TRBJ2-2; D is undetermined. Germline loops: CDR1 LGHNA, CDR2 YSLEER. V lost 0 bases, J lost 4 bases, and 6 bases lay in between. This CDR3 has 14 amino acids. As DNA, the CDR3 is TGCGCCAGCAGCCAAGAGATGATCACCGGGGAGCTGTTTTTT. It codes for CASSQEMITGELFF.

The rearrangement uses TRBV6-1 and TRBJ2-7; tentatively, D is TRBD1 or TRBD2 (5 bases each). Germline assignment: CDR1 MNHNS and CDR2 SASEGT. This CDR3 comprises 17 residues. The V gene lost 5 bases and the J gene lost 3 bases, with 23 bases spanning the gap. CDR3 bases: TGTGCCAGCAGTTACACCCTACGGGGCGGTGGTCTCTACGAGCAGTACTTC. Its protein is CASSYTLRGGGLYEQYF.

With regard to this clonotype: This may stem from a read error, because a much larger clone lies one nucleotide away. The gene calls are TRBV7-8 and TRBJ2-7; D not certain. Germline lookup yields CDR1 SGHVS and CDR2 FQNEAQ. The CDR3 is 13 amino acids. V lost 7 bases and J lost 6, with 16 bases in between. Here the CDR3 DNA reads TGTGCCAGCAATCTAAAAAAAGGTCTCGAGCAGTACTTC. Protein product: CASNLKKGLEQYF.

This chain uses TRBV5-1 with TRBJ2-7; 10 bases are a match to TRBD2. CDR1 and CDR2 (germline): SGHRS, YFSETQ. The length of the CDR3 is 16 residues. Trimming cost V 0 bases and J 3 bases; bases outside gene matches: 6. CDR3 sequence reads: CASSLDPASGSYEQYF. For the CDR3, the DNA is TGCGCCAGCAGCTTGGACCCGGCTAGCGGGAGCTACGAGCAGTACTTC. The full variable domain, its missing parts supplied by reference TRBV5-1 and TRBJ2-7, is KAGVTQTPRYLIKTRGQQVTLSCSPISGHRSVSWYQQTPGQGLQFLFEYFSETQRNKGNFPGRFSGRQFSNSRSEMNVSTLELGDSALYLCASSLDPASGSYEQYFGPGTRLTVT.

The V gene is TRBV20-1, the J gene TRBJ1-5; no firm D call. V gave up 1 base and J gave up 1 base, with 2 bases separating them. The V gene's germline CDR1 is DFQATT and CDR2 SNEGSKA (reference sequence). This CDR3 has 12 residues. This CDR3 is CSARVSNQPQHF. The CDR3 DNA reads as TGCAGTGCTAGAGTCAGCAATCAGCCCCAGCATTTT.

This clonotype was observed a few times. This chain joins TRBV5-6 and TRBJ2-7; TRBD2 might be the D (6 bases). The CDR3 is made up of 14 amino acids. Germline CDR1 is SGHDT and CDR2 is YYEEEE. V lost 3 bases to trimming and J lost 6 bases, with 16 bases between them. CDR3 amino acids: CASSSPPGVAEQYF. In DNA form, the CDR3 reads TGTGCCAGCAGCTCCCCCCCGGGGGTAGCCGAGCAGTACTTC.

This clonotype was counted a few times. One base away lies a much larger clone, so this may be a sequencing read error. V usage is TRBV6-4 and J usage is TRBJ2-7, with D perhaps TRBD2 (7 bases). With 2 bases removed from V and 6 bases from J, the gap between germline ends came to 8 bases. The CDR3 consists of 12 residues. Germline V gene lookup returns CDR1 MRHNA and CDR2 SNTAGT. The CDR3 loop is CASSDRGGEQYF. The CDR3 region has the DNA TGTGCCAGCAGTGACAGGGGGGGCGAGCAGTACTTC.

In this sample, this clonotype turned up many times. The chain uses TRBV28 and TRBJ1-5; D gene uncertain. Trimming took 3 bases from V and 3 from J, leaving 6 bases between them. The CDR3 totals 13 residues. Germline V gives CDR1 MDHEN, CDR2 SYDVKM. The DNA for the CDR3 is TGTGCCAGCAGTTTTGGGGTCAATCAGCCCCAGCATTTT. Its translation is CASSFGVNQPQHF. The entire variable domain, with the rest obtained from reference TRBV28 and TRBJ1-5, is as follows: DVKVTQSSRYLVKRTGEKVFLECVQDMDHENMFWYRQDPGLGLRLIYFSYDVKMKEKGDIPEGYSVSREKKERFSLILESASTNQTSMYLCASSFGVNQPQHFGDGTRLSIL.

J is TRBJ1-1 and V is TRBV12-3 or TRBV12-4; the D is unclear. The ends were cut back, 5 bases at V and 1 base at J, with 14 bases in the middle. The CDR3 runs 15 residues. The CDR3 DNA sequence: TGTGCCAGCAGTCTGAGGGTAACCCCGAACACTGAAGCTTTCTTT. It translates to CASSLRVTPNTEAFF.

This clonotype was detected ten times or more. V usage is TRBV9 and J usage is TRBJ2-1; D might be TRBD2 (5 bases). V was pared by 0 bases and J by 7 bases, with 29 bases between. The CDR3 is 20 residues long. Germline lookup yields CDR1 SGDLS and CDR2 YYNGEE. This CDR3 is CASSVAGSAASSLLVNEQFF. DNA of the CDR3: TGTGCCAGCAGCGTAGCTGGGTCCGCGGCTAGCTCCTTGTTAGTAAATGAGCAGTTCTTC.

V usage is TRBV6-6 and J usage is TRBJ2-2; D is undetermined. V shed 6 bases and J shed 2 bases, with 7 bases lying between them. CDR1 is MNHNY, CDR2 SVGAGI, per germline (reference sequence). This CDR3 is built from 13 residues. The CDR3 nucleotides are TGTGCCAGCAGAATACACAACACCGGGGAGCTGTTTTTT. It yields the protein CASRIHNTGELFF.

This clonotype occurred many times. V is TRBV7-2 and J is TRBJ2-7; perhaps TRBD1 as D (6 bases). The V end lost 0 bases, the J end lost 4 bases, and 13 bases lay between the germline ends. Germline CDR1 and CDR2: SGHTA and FQGNSA. The CDR3 is 15 residues long. The CDR3 DNA follows: TGTGCCAGCAGCTTAGCGATCGGGGACATATACGAGCAGTACTTC. Translating gives CASSLAIGDIYEQYF. The full variable domain, with the rest looked up from reference TRBV7-2 and TRBJ2-7, is GAGVSQSPSNKVTEKGKDVELRCDPISGHTALYWYRQSLGQGLEFLIYFQGNSAPDKSGLPSDRFSAERTGGSVSTLTIQRTQQEDSAVYLCASSLAIGDIYEQYFGPGTRLTVT.

This clonotype was seen repeatedly, ten times or more. This CDR3 is CSARVPERGRRGQPQHF. CDR3 nucleotides: TGCAGTGCTAGAGTTCCGGAGAGGGGGCGCAGAGGTCAGCCCCAGCATTTT. The gene calls are TRBV20-1 and TRBJ1-5; 7 bases fit TRBD1. Germline-derived CDR1 and CDR2 are DFQATT and SNEGSKA (reference sequence). After removal of 1 base from V and 6 bases from J, the junction contained 15 bases not matched to a gene. The CDR3 is 17 amino acids.

V is TRBV19 and J is TRBJ1-5; D is uncertain. The CDR3 sequence is 13 residues long. With 7 bases removed from V and 4 bases from J, the gap between germline ends came to 11 bases. Germline CDR1 LNHDA, CDR2 SQIVND (reference sequence). The CDR3 spells CASTEAGNQPQHF. CDR3 nucleotide sequence: TGTGCCAGTACCGAGGCGGGAAATCAGCCCCAGCATTTT. Based on the CDR3 plus reference TRBV19 and TRBJ1-5, the full variable domain is DGGITQSPKYLFRKEGQNVTLSCEQNLNHDAMYWYRQDPGQGLRLIYYSQIVNDFQKGDIAEGYSVSREKKESFPLTVTSAQKNPTAFYLCASTEAGNQPQHFGDGTRLSIL.

In this sample, this clonotype turned up many times. The chain combines TRBV7-9 with TRBJ2-3; D not resolved. Germline V gives CDR1 SEHNR, CDR2 FQNEAQ (reference sequence). The CDR3 is 12 residues long. V was cut by 5 bases and J by 5 bases, with 8 bases left in between. CDR3 loop: CASSTSRDTQYF. The CDR3 DNA reads TGTGCCAGCAGCACGTCTAGAGATACGCAGTATTTT. The complete variable domain, with remaining parts taken from reference TRBV7-9 and TRBJ2-3, reads DTGVSQNPRHKITKRGQNVTFRCDPISEHNRLYWYRQTLGQGPEFLTYFQNEAQLEKSRLLSDRFSAERPKGSFSTLEIQRTEQGDSAMYLCASSTSRDTQYFGPGTRLTVL.

V is TRBV6-4 and J is TRBJ2-5; 10 positions agree with TRBD2. In germline, CDR1 is MRHNA, CDR2 SNTAGT. Trimming at V came to 5 bases and at J to 2 bases, leaving 5 bases not matched to a gene. The CDR3 has 15 residues. The CDR3 spells CASSPAGGTQETQYF. The CDR3 DNA sequence: TGTGCCAGCAGTCCAGCGGGGGGGACGCAAGAGACCCAGTACTTC.

This chain links TRBV5-4 with TRBJ2-1; 11 bases align to TRBD1. The CDR3 runs to 16 residues. V dropped 0 bases and J dropped 6; count of bases not matched to a gene: 5. Looked up from germline, CDR1 is SGHNT and CDR2 is YYREEE (reference sequence). In nucleotides, the CDR3 is TGTGCCAGCAGCTTGGCCGGACAGGGGGCGACCAATGAGCAGTTCTTC. Its protein product is CASSLAGQGATNEQFF.

This clonotype was counted ten times or more. The chain employs TRBV7-2 and TRBJ2-3, with 12 bases matching TRBD2. CDR3 length: 16 amino acids. Germline CDR1 is SGHTA and CDR2 is FQGNSA. After removal of 3 bases from V and 4 bases from J, the junction contained 5 bases not matched to a gene. This CDR3 reads CASSLTSGSAADTQYF. The CDR3 DNA follows: TGTGCCAGCAGCTTGACTAGCGGGAGTGCAGCAGATACGCAGTATTTT.

A single count supports this clonotype. At one boundary the junction diverges from the germline segment, which might be a read error. The V call is TRBV20-1, the J call TRBJ1-2; TRBD1 aligns across 9 bases. The CDR3 is 19 residues long. The germline gives CDR1 DFQATT, CDR2 SNEGSKA (reference sequence). This chain's CDR3 is CSARHTPGQGFQANYSYTF. DNA of the CDR3: TGCAGTGCTAGACACACCCCGGGACAGGGATTCCAAGCTAACTATAGCTACACCTTC.

This clonotype was seen a handful of times. This rearrangement joins TRBV11-2 to TRBJ1-3, with 7 bases identical to TRBD1. This CDR3 is built from 14 residues. Looked up from germline, CDR1 is SGHAT and CDR2 is FQNNGV. V gave up 6 bases and J gave up 2 bases; unmatched junction bases: 4. CDR3 nucleotide sequence: TGTGCCAGCAGGCCAACAGGGGCTGGAAACACCATATATTTT. Translation gives CASRPTGAGNTIYF.

The genes are TRBV2 and TRBJ1-1, with D perhaps matching TRBD1 (5 bases). CDR3 length: 13 residues. The V and J ends lost 7 bases and 4 bases respectively, with 13 bases between them. Germline V gives CDR1 SNHLY, CDR2 FYNNEI. CDR3 nucleotides: TGTGCCAGCATGGGACCGGGGGGCACTGAAGCTTTCTTT. It is translated as CASMGPGGTEAFF.

This clonotype has ten or more counts. The CDR3 here is CASSLSTGNTGELFF. Here the CDR3 DNA reads TGTGCCAGCAGCTTATCGACAGGGAACACCGGGGAGCTGTTTTTT. This sequence joins TRBV7-9 and TRBJ2-2, with D possibly TRBD1 on 6 matching bases. Trimming took 2 bases from V and 1 from J, leaving 8 bases between them. Germline CDR1 is SEHNR and CDR2 is FQNEAQ (reference sequence). CDR3 length equals 15 residues.

Many counts were recorded for this clonotype. The chain has TRBV6-2 or TRBV6-3 and TRBJ1-1, with D possibly TRBD1 on 6 matching bases. Deletions cut 5 bases from V and 7 bases from J, with 14 bases between. The CDR3 extends over 13 amino acids. Germline loops: CDR1 MNHEY, CDR2 SVGEGT. Here the CDR3 reads CASSAGAGDEAFF. In DNA form, the CDR3 reads TGTGCCAGCAGTGCAGGGGCTGGGGATGAAGCTTTCTTT.

This clonotype has at least ten counts. CDR3 nucleotides: TGTGCCAGCAGCACCGACGGAAAGGGGCGGTACGAGCAGTACTTC. Translated, it gives CASSTDGKGRYEQYF. The J gene is TRBJ2-7, the V gene TRBV7-2; D possibly corresponds to TRBD1 (5 bases). Trimming pared 5 bases from V and 4 bases from J, leaving 18 bases between. Germline V gene lookup returns CDR1 SGHTA and CDR2 FQGNSA. The CDR3 contains 15 residues.

The chain carries TRBV29-1 and TRBJ2-1; the match to TRBD2 covers 7 bases. CDR1 and CDR2 from the germline V gene are SQVTM and ANQGSEA. V gave up 3 bases and J gave up 4 bases; unmatched junction bases: 6. The CDR3 runs to 14 residues. The CDR3 sequence is CSVEGRESYNEQFF. The CDR3 region has the DNA TGCAGCGTTGAGGGGCGGGAGTCTTACAATGAGCAGTTCTTC.

This clonotype has just a few counts. The chain carries TRBV5-1 and TRBJ1-1; possibly TRBD1 for D (5 bases). Germline V gene lookup returns CDR1 SGHRS and CDR2 YFSETQ. Trimming left V 0 bases short and J 0 bases short, with 6 bases between. The CDR3 is made up of 14 amino acids. CDR3 protein: CASSLAQVNTEAFF. The DNA for the CDR3 is TGCGCCAGCAGCTTGGCACAGGTGAACACTGAAGCTTTCTTT.

This clonotype appeared many times. Here the CDR3 DNA reads TGTGCCTGGAAACAGGGCAACGGCGGGGAGCTGTTTTTT. Its translation is CAWKQGNGGELFF. V usage is TRBV30 and J usage is TRBJ2-2; D possibly corresponds to TRBD1 (6 bases). The CDR3 extends over 13 amino acids. In germline, CDR1 is GTSNPN, CDR2 SVGIG (reference sequence). Trimming left V 4 bases short and J 7 bases short, with 13 bases between.

This clonotype was recorded at least ten times. V is TRBV7-2 and J is TRBJ1-5; unclear D gene. CDR3 length equals 13 residues. The V end lost 0 bases, the J end lost 6 bases, and 6 bases lay between the germline ends. Germline V CDR1 and CDR2: SGHTA, FQGNSA. CDR3 coding DNA: TGTGCCAGCAGCTTAGCGAGGCGTCAGCCCCAGCATTTT. Translation gives CASSLARRQPQHF.

This clonotype was recorded at least ten times. The V and J genes are TRBV7-2 and TRBJ1-4; D possibly corresponds to TRBD1 (6 bases). Germline V gene data show CDR1 as SGHTA and CDR2 as FQGNSA. Deletions cut 4 bases from V and 8 bases from J, with 26 bases between. This CDR3 comprises 18 residues. The CDR3 sequence is CASSYRDNAGARAEKLFF. The DNA of the CDR3 is TGTGCCAGCAGCTACAGGGACAACGCGGGTGCCCGTGCCGAAAAACTGTTTTTT.

This clonotype was observed at least ten times. This chain joins TRBV12-3 or TRBV12-4 and TRBJ1-2; 10 bases match TRBD1. There are 14 residues in the CDR3. V shed 4 bases and J 8 bases; nucleotides not matched to a gene: 7. The CDR3 nucleotides are TGTGCCAGCAGTTCATGGGACAGGGGAGACGGCTACACCTTC. As protein: CASSSWDRGDGYTF.

About this clonotype: A read error is possible here, since a much larger clone lies one base away. V gene TRBV7-4 combines with J gene TRBJ1-1; possible D gene TRBD1, 6 bases. CDR3 size: 13 residues. The germline V gene encodes CDR1 SGHVT and CDR2 SQSDAQ. CDR3 protein: CASRQNRDTEALF. CDR3 sequence (DNA): TGTGCCAGCAGGCAAAACAGGGACACTGAAGCTTTGTTT.